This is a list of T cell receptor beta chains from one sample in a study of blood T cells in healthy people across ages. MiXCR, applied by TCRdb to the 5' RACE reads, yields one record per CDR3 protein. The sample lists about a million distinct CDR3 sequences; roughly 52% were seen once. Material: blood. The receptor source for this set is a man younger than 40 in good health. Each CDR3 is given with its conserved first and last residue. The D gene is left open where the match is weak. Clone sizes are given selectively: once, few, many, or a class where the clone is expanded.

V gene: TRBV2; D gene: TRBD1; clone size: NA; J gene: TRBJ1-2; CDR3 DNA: TGTGCCAGCAGAGGGACAGGGCCGGGGGTCTACACCTTC; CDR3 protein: CASRGTGPGVYTF
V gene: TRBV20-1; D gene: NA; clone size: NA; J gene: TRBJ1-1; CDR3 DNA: TGCAGTGCTAGAGAGATAGGCGTGAACACTGAAGCTTTCTTT; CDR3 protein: CSAREIGVNTEAFF
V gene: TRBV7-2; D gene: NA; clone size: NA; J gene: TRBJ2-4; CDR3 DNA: TGTGCCAGCAGCTCGACAGTGGTAGCCAAAAACATTCAGTACTTC; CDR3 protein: CASSSTVVAKNIQYF
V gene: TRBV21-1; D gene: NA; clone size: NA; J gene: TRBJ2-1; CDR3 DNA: TGTGCCAGCAGCAATCAGGGGGACAGGGATTACAATGAGCAGTTCTTC; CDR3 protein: CASSNQGDRDYNEQFF
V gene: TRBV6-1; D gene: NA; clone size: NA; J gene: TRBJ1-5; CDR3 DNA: TGTGCCAGCAGTGTCGCGGCGGACAATCAGCCCCAGCATTTT; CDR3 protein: CASSVAADNQPQHF
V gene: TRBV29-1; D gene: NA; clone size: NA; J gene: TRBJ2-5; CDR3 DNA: TGCAGCGTTGACAGCGGGTGGGAGGTGGAGACCCAGTACTTC; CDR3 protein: CSVDSGWEVETQYF
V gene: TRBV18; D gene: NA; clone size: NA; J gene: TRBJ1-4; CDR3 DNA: TGTGCCAGCTCACCGTCCGGGAATGAAAAACTGTTTTTT; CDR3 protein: CASSPSGNEKLFF
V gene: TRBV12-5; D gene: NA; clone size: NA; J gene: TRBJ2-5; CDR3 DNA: TGTGCTACGCACAGGGAGGTAAAGGTGGAGACCCAGTACTTC; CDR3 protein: CATHREVKVETQYF
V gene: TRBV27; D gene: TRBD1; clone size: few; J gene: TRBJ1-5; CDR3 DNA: TGTGCCAGCAGTTTAATGGCAGGGGGCCCCGATCAGCCCCAGCATTTT; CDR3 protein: CASSLMAGGPDQPQHF
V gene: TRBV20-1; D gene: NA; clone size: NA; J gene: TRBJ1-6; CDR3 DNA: TGCAGTGCTAGAGATATGCAGGGAAACAATTCACCCCTCCACTTT; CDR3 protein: CSARDMQGNNSPLHF
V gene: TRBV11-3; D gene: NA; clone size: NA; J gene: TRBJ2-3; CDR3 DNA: TGTGCCAGCAGCGTAACTCCCCTCCCCACAGATACGCAGTATTTT; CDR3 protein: CASSVTPLPTDTQYF
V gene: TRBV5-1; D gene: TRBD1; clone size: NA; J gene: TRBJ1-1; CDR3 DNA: TGCGCCAGCAGCTGGATACCAGGGGGCGGAAATGAAGCTTTCTTT; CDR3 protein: CASSWIPGGGNEAFF
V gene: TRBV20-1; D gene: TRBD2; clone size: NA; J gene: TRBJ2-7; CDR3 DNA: TGCAGTGCTAGAGATCCGACTAGCGGGGCCTACGAGCAGTACTTC; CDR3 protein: CSARDPTSGAYEQYF
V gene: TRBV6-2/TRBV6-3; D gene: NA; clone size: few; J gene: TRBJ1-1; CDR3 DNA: TGTGCCAGCACTATCCTTGGGAGCATGAACACTGAAGCTTTCTTT; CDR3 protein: CASTILGSMNTEAFF
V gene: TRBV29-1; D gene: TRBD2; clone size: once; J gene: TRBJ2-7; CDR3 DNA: TGCAGCGTTGAAGGGACTAGCGGGGGCCTCTACGAGCAGTACTTC; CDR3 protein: CSVEGTSGGLYEQYF
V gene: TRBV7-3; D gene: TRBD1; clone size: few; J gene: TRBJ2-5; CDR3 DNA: TGTGCCAGCAGCTTAAGCGGACAGGCGACCCAGTACTTC; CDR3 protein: CASSLSGQATQYF
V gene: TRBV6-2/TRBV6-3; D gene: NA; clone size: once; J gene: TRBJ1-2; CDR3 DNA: TGTGCCAGCAGTTACGACCGTGGCTACACCTTC; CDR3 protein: CASSYDRGYTF
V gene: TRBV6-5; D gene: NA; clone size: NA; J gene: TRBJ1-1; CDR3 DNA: TGTGCCAGCAGTTACGAATCGGGAGGTGAGATGACTTTCTTT; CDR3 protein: CASSYESGGEMTFF
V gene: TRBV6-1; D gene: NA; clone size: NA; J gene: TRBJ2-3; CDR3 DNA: TGTGCCAGCAGTGAAGACAACCTTCTAGGCACAGATACGCGGTATTTT; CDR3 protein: CASSEDNLLGTDTRYF
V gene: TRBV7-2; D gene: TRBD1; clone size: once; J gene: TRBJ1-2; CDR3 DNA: TGTGCCAGCAGCTTAAACTCAGGGGGCAGTGGCTACACCTTC; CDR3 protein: CASSLNSGGSGYTF
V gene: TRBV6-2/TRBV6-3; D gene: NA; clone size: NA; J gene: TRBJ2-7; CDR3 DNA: TGTGCCAGCAGCTATATTGGTGCGACCTCCTACGAGCAGTACTTC; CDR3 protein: CASSYIGATSYEQYF
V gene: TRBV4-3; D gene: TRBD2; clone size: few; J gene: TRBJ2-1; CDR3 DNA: TGCGCCAGCAGCCAAGAAAGGACTAGCGGCTACAATGAGCAGTTCTTC; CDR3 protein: CASSQERTSGYNEQFF
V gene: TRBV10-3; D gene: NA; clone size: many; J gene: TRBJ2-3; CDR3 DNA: TGTGCCATCAGGGACAGCCTCACAGATACGCAGTATTTT; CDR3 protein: CAIRDSLTDTQYF
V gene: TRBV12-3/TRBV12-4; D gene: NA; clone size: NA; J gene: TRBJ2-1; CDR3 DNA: TGTGCCAGCAGTCCACGACAAGCCTACAATGAGCAGTTCTTC; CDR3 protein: CASSPRQAYNEQFF
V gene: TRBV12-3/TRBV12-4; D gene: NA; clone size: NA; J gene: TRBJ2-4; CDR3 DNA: TGTGCCAGCAGTTTTACCGGGGTGAACATTCAGTACTTC; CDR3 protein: CASSFTGVNIQYF
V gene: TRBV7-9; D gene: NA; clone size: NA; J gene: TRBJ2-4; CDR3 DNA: TGTGCCAGCAGCTTAGATGCCGGGGAGCAGTACTTC; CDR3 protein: CASSLDAGEQYF
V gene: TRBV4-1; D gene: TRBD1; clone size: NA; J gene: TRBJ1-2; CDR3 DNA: TGCGCCGGCAGCTCCCGGGAGGGGGACAGCACTAACTATGGCTACACCTTC; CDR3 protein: CAGSSREGDSTNYGYTF
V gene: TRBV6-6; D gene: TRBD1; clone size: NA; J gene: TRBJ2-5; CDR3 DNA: TGTGCCAGCAGCCCACGAAGACCGGGACAGGGTAAAGAGACCCAGTACTTC; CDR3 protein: CASSPRRPGQGKETQYF
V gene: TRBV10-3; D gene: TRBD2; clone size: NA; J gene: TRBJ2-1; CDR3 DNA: TGTGCCATCAGTGTCCCCCCCGGGGGGCGAGCGGGAGTTGTCAATGAGCAGTTCTTC; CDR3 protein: CAISVPPGGRAGVVNEQFF
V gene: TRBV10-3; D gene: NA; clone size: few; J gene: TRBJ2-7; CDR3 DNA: TGTGCCATCAGTGGATCTAGGGGGGGAGGCGAGCAGTACTTC; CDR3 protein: CAISGSRGGGEQYF
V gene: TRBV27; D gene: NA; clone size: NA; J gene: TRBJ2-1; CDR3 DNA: TGTGCCAGTCAACAGGACTCCTACAATGAGCAGTTCTTC; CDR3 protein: CASQQDSYNEQFF
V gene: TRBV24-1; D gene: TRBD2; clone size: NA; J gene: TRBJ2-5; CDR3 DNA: TGTGCCACCGGGACTAGCGGGGGGAAGACCCAGTACTTC; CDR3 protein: CATGTSGGKTQYF
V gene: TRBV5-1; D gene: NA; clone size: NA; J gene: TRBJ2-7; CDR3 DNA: TGCGCCAGCAGCCAGGATAGGGTAAAGGGAATTGGGAACCACTACGAGCAGTACTTC; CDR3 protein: CASSQDRVKGIGNHYEQYF
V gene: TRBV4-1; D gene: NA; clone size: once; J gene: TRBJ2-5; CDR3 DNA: TGCGCCAGCAGCCAAGATCGAAGGGGGTCCGTTGAGACCCAGTACTTC; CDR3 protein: CASSQDRRGSVETQYF
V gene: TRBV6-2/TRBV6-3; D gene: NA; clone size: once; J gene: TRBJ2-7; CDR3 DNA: TGTGCCAGCAGTTACGCGGTGGGGCAGGCCTCCTACGAGCAGTACTTC; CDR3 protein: CASSYAVGQASYEQYF
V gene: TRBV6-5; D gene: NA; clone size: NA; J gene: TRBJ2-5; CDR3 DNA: TGTGCCAGCAGTTACTCTGACTCTTACTCGGCCCAGTACTTC; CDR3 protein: CASSYSDSYSAQYF
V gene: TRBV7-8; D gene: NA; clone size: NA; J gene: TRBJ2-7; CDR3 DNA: TGTGCCAGCAGCCGGGAATGGCTACACTACGAGCAGTACTTC; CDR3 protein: CASSREWLHYEQYF
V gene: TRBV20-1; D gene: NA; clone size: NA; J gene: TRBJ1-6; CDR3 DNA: TGCAGTGCTAGCCCGCAAAAGTATAATTCACCCCTCCACTTT; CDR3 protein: CSASPQKYNSPLHF
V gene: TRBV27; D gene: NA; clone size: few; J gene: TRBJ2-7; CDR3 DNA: TGTGCCAGCAGTTACGGGGATGACTCCTACGAGCAGTACTTC; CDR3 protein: CASSYGDDSYEQYF
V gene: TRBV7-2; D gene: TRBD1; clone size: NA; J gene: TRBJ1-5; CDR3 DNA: TGTGCCAGCAGCGACCGACAGGGGGGTTGGAGCAATCAGCCCCAGCATTTT; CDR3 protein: CASSDRQGGWSNQPQHF
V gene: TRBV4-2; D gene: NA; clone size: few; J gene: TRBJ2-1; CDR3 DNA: TGTGCCAGCAGCCAAGAGATGAGAGTGAACAATGAGCAGTTCTTC; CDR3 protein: CASSQEMRVNNEQFF
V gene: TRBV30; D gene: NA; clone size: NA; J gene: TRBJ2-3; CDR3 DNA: TGTGCCTGGAGTAGGTCCACAGAAGATAGCACAGATACGCAGTATTTT; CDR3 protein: CAWSRSTEDSTDTQYF
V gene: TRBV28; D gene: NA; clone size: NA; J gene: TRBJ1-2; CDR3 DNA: TGTGCCTCGGCAGGATCTAACTATGGCTACACCTTC; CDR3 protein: CASAGSNYGYTF
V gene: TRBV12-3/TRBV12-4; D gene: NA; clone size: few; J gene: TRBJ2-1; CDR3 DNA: TGTGCCAGCAGTTTAGAGGTATTGGCAAAAGAGCAGTTCTTC; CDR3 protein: CASSLEVLAKEQFF